What follows are 3 T cell receptor beta chains derived from one specimen sequenced in a study of CD8+ T cells in alopecia areata. Treatment reported: oral pan-JAK inhibitor, 5-10 mg twice daily. Reverse transcribed after extraction, RNA yielded cDNA as the sequencing template. Profiling relied on immunoSEQ multiplex PCR, and the TCRdb table lists in-frame clones only, not all of them. The table shows about 200,000 clones, with less than 65% occurring only once. The source material was CD4+ T cells sorted from blood, sampled at week 24, from a patient treated with tofacitinib. Receptor source: a human donor with alopecia areata.

This chain connects TRBV29-1 to TRBJ1-4; 7 bases line up with TRBD1. V trimming: 4 bases; J trimming: 8 bases; junction bases outside the gene matches: 10. The CDR3 has 14 residues. The germline V gene encodes CDR1 SQVTM and CDR2 ANQGSEA. CDR3 in amino acids: CSVGVGGAPEKLFF. DNA of the CDR3: TGCAGCGTTGGTGTAGGGGGCGCGCCCGAAAAACTGTTTTTT.

The rearrangement links TRBV6-4 to TRBJ2-2; D unclear. The CDR3 consists of 13 residues. In germline, CDR1 is MRHNA, CDR2 SNTAGT. V lost 4 bases and J lost 7, with 10 bases in between. CDR3 coding DNA: TGTGCCAGCAGTGTTCTCTACGGCGGGGAGCTGTTTTTT. As protein: CASSVLYGGELFF.

V gene TRBV30 combines with J gene TRBJ1-4; D may be TRBD1 (5 bases). Trimming removed 5 bases from V and 5 bases from J, with 15 bases in between. Germline CDR1 reads GTSNPN; CDR2 reads SVGIG (reference sequence). CDR3 length: 14 amino acids. In DNA, the CDR3 is TGTGCCTGGCGATCCGGGACGGTCAATGAAAAACTGTTTTTT. Protein product: CAWRSGTVNEKLFF.